These 24 T cell receptor beta chains were sequenced from one sample in a study of T cell responses to AZD1222 COVID-19 vaccine. Only in-frame clones appear in the TCRdb table, and some are missing; sequencing was by immunoSEQ multiplex PCR. The table has tens of thousands of clones, approximately 91% seen once. The sample in question was peripheral blood, obtained on day 0 of AZD1222 vaccination. Receptor source: an adult in good health.

This chain joins TRBV5-1 and TRBJ1-4, with unresolved D. Looked up from germline, CDR1 is SGHRS and CDR2 is YFSETQ. The V and J ends lost 4 bases and 8 bases respectively, with 15 bases between them. The CDR3 is made up of 14 amino acids. This chain's CDR3 is CASSPSGLGEKLFF. The CDR3 bases are TGCGCCAGCAGCCCCAGTGGGCTGGGAGAAAAACTGTTTTTT.

The rearrangement links TRBV10-3 to TRBJ2-7; TRBD2 agrees at 10 bases. The CDR3 totals 18 residues. V was pared by 0 bases and J by 6 bases, with 14 bases of the junction left unmatched. The germline CDR1 and CDR2 sequences are ENHRY and SYGVKD. DNA of the CDR3: TGTGCCATCAGTGAGTCGAGGGTTGGGGCTAGCGGGGGAGGCGAGCAGTACTTC. Protein: CAISESRVGASGGGEQYF.

The J gene is TRBJ2-5, the V gene TRBV15, with 9 positions matching TRBD1. CDR1 and CDR2 (germline): LNHNV, YYDKDF (reference sequence). CDR3 length: 15 amino acids. Trimming cost V 3 bases and J 3 bases; bases outside gene matches: 5. CDR3: CATSSGTGMKETQYF. CDR3 DNA sequence: TGTGCCACCAGCAGTGGGACAGGGATGAAAGAGACCCAGTACTTC.

The chain has TRBV6-5 and TRBJ1-4; 9 nucleotides align to TRBD1. The germline V gene has CDR1 MNHEY and CDR2 SVGAGI. The CDR3 is 15 residues long. The J segment lost 5 bases and the V segment lost 8 bases, leaving 9 bases of the junction unmatched. This CDR3 is CASALGQGRNEKLFF. For the CDR3, the DNA is TGTGCCAGCGCGTTAGGACAGGGGAGGAATGAAAAACTGTTTTTT.

The V call is TRBV19, the J call TRBJ1-2, with D uncertain. The V and J ends lost 7 bases and 2 bases respectively, with 20 bases between them. The CDR3 runs 16 residues. Per the germline V gene, CDR1 is LNHDA and CDR2 is SQIVND (reference sequence). This CDR3 is CASMHSEGIKNYGYTF. In nucleotides, the CDR3 is TGTGCCAGTATGCACAGCGAGGGCATAAAGAACTATGGCTACACCTTC.

The chain has TRBV2 and TRBJ1-2, with D hard to call. Trimming stripped 4 bases from V and 8 bases from J, with 8 bases between. This CDR3 region has 11 residues. Germline-derived CDR1 and CDR2 are SNHLY and FYNNEI. CDR3 in DNA: TGTGCCAGCAGTGTTCTGCGAGGCTACACCTTC. Residues: CASSVLRGYTF.

This clone occurred once. V usage is TRBV29-1 and J usage is TRBJ2-1; D call uncertain. CDR1 is SQVTM, CDR2 ANQGSEA, per germline. This CDR3 is 13 amino acids long. The ends were cut back, 7 bases at V and 0 bases at J, with 10 bases in the middle. The CDR3 reads CSARLTSYNEQFF. The CDR3 DNA is TGCAGCGCCCGTTTAACCTCCTACAATGAGCAGTTCTTC.

The chain is built from TRBV7-2 and TRBJ1-3, with 10 bases that match TRBD1. The CDR3 spans 19 residues. Germline CDR1 reads SGHTA; CDR2 reads FQGNSA. Trimming took 1 base from V and 2 from J; bases not matched to a gene: 11. The CDR3: CASSLGIGTGARTGNTIYF. The CDR3 DNA reads TGTGCCAGCAGCTTAGGTATAGGGACAGGGGCAAGAACTGGAAACACCATATATTTT.

This clone was observed a handful of times. This chain connects TRBV28 to TRBJ2-7; possibly TRBD1 for D (6 bases). The CDR3 consists of 15 residues. Trimming shortened V by 7 bases and J by 6 bases, and 22 bases separated the two germline ends. Germline V gives CDR1 MDHEN, CDR2 SYDVKM. CDR3 sequence (DNA): TGTGCCAGCATCTTAGGACAGCTCCCTTACGGCGAGCAGTACTTC. Amino acid sequence: CASILGQLPYGEQYF.

The chain carries TRBV11-3 and TRBJ2-2, with D possibly matching TRBD2 (6 bases). V lost 8 bases, J lost 0 bases, and 13 bases lay in between. Germline CDR1 SGHNT, CDR2 YENEEA. The CDR3 totals 15 residues. CDR3 amino acids: CASAPRGTNTGELFF. The CDR3 bases are TGTGCCAGCGCTCCCCGGGGGACGAACACCGGGGAGCTGTTTTTT. Variable domain in full (rest from reference TRBV11-3 and TRBJ2-2): EAGVVQSPRYKIIEKKQPVAFWCNPISGHNTLYWYLQNLGQGPELLIRYENEEAVDDSQLPKDRFSAERLKGVDSTLKIQPAELGDSAVYLCASAPRGTNTGELFFGEGSRLTVL.

The chain has TRBV20-1 and TRBJ1-2, with a possible D match to TRBD1 (6 bases). Per the germline V gene, CDR1 is DFQATT and CDR2 is SNEGSKA (reference sequence). This CDR3 comprises 13 residues. V dropped 3 bases and J dropped 2 bases, with 10 bases sitting between them. CDR3 amino acids: CSASKTGNYGYTF. In nucleotides, the CDR3 is TGCAGTGCTAGTAAAACAGGGAACTATGGCTACACCTTC.

The count of this clone is one. The chain is built from TRBV29-1 and TRBJ1-5; a weak D match, TRBD1 (5 bases). The germline V and J ends were trimmed by 4 bases and 7 bases, with 14 bases remaining between them. CDR3 length: 13 residues. Looked up from germline, CDR1 is SQVTM and CDR2 is ANQGSEA. The CDR3, as DNA: TGCAGCGTTGTGCCGACAGTCGGACAGCCCCAGCATTTT. It yields the protein CSVVPTVGQPQHF.

The chain combines TRBV6-1 with TRBJ2-7; D uncertain. The CDR3 spans 12 residues. Germline CDR1 and CDR2: MNHNS and SASEGT. Trimming left V 3 bases short and J 4 bases short, with 7 bases between. The CDR3 coding sequence is TGTGCCAGCAGTGATCTGCTTTACGAGCAGTACTTC. Its protein product is CASSDLLYEQYF.

This chain uses TRBV7-2 with TRBJ1-5; D not resolved. With 3 bases removed from V and 2 bases from J, the gap between germline ends came to 8 bases. The CDR3 consists of 14 residues. CDR1 and CDR2 (germline): SGHTA, FQGNSA. CDR3 bases: TGTGCCAGCAGCTTTGACAATGGCAATCAGCCCCAGCATTTT. It is translated as CASSFDNGNQPQHF.

The chain links TRBV6-4 to TRBJ1-4; D gene unclear. The germline V gene encodes CDR1 MRHNA and CDR2 SNTAGT. Trimming pared 0 bases from V and 8 bases from J, leaving 10 bases between. The CDR3 sequence is 14 residues long. DNA for the CDR3: TGTGCCAGCAGTGACTCGAGGAGGTGGGAAAAACTGTTTTTT. Protein sequence: CASSDSRRWEKLFF.

The V call is TRBV19, the J call TRBJ1-1, with D tentatively TRBD1 (5 bases). Per germline, CDR1 LNHDA and CDR2 SQIVND (reference sequence). V lost 7 bases to trimming and J lost 0 bases, with 9 bases between them. This CDR3 has 13 residues. The chain's CDR3 is CASTDTMNTEAFF. In DNA, the CDR3 is TGTGCCAGTACGGACACCATGAACACTGAAGCTTTCTTT.

This chain connects TRBV6-1 to TRBJ1-5; TRBD1 aligns across 9 bases. The CDR3 contains 18 residues. After removal of 4 bases from V and 0 bases from J, the junction contained 10 bases not matched to a gene. The germline V gene has CDR1 MNHNS and CDR2 SASEGT. The CDR3 reads CASSGGQGRTYSNQPQHF. CDR3 nucleotides: TGTGCCAGCAGTGGCGGACAGGGGAGGACCTATAGCAATCAGCCCCAGCATTTT.

The gene calls are TRBV30 and TRBJ1-1; D ambiguous. V lost 4 bases and J 6 bases, leaving 9 bases between the germline ends. The CDR3 totals 11 residues. In germline, CDR1 is GTSNPN, CDR2 SVGIG (reference sequence). The CDR3 loop is CAWIPRSEAFF. The CDR3 DNA is TGTGCCTGGATTCCCAGATCTGAAGCTTTCTTT.

This clone was detected once. The chain employs TRBV6-1 and TRBJ1-4; D gene uncertain. Trimming left V 2 bases short and J 13 bases short, with 17 bases between. The CDR3 is 14 residues long. CDR1 is MNHNS, CDR2 SASEGT, per germline. The CDR3 sequence: CASSEFLAQPLLFF. The CDR3 coding sequence is TGTGCCAGCAGTGAATTTTTGGCACAGCCTCTACTGTTTTTT.

The V gene is TRBV7-9, the J gene TRBJ1-1; no clear D gene. CDR1 and CDR2 from the germline V gene are SEHNR and FQNEAQ (reference sequence). V lost 0 bases, J lost 1 base, and 3 bases lay in between. The length of the CDR3 is 13 residues. The CDR3 bases are TGTGCCAGCAGCTTAGCTGGGAACACTGAAGCTTTCTTT. Its translation: CASSLAGNTEAFF.

The V gene is TRBV20-1, the J gene TRBJ2-7; the match to TRBD1 covers 9 bases. V lost 6 bases to trimming and J lost 2 bases; unmatched junction nucleotides: 8. Germline loops: CDR1 DFQATT, CDR2 SNEGSKA (reference sequence). This CDR3 contains 14 residues. The CDR3 region has the DNA TGCAGTGCAAGTCCGGGACAGGGTCCCTACGAGCAGTACTTC. Amino acid sequence: CSASPGQGPYEQYF.

V usage is TRBV3-1 (or the pseudogene TRBV3-2) and J usage is TRBJ2-1; 9 bases agree with TRBD1. Germline-derived CDR1 and CDR2 are LGHDT and YNNKEL (reference sequence). This CDR3 spans 17 amino acids. Trimming removed 0 bases from V and 7 bases from J; junction bases left unmatched: 10. CDR3 DNA: TGTGCCAGCAGCCAAGATCTGGGACAGGGCCTACGGAATGAGCAGTTCTTC. The encoded protein is CASSQDLGQGLRNEQFF.

This clone was observed once. The CDR3 region is CASSPRATQEQYF. The CDR3, as DNA: TGTGCCAGCAGTCCTCGAGCCACGCAGGAGCAGTACTTC. This rearrangement joins TRBV28 to TRBJ2-7; D is unresolved. Germline V gene sequence: CDR1 MDHEN, CDR2 SYDVKM. With 5 bases removed from V and 7 bases from J, the gap between germline ends came to 15 bases. The CDR3 is 13 amino acids.

In its sample, this clone was seen once. The V gene is TRBV25-1, the J gene TRBJ1-1; D is unresolved. Between the trimmed V and J ends, which lost 4 bases and 3 bases, there was a span of 12 bases. CDR1 and CDR2 from the germline V gene are MGHDK and SYGVNS. CDR3 length: 14 residues. For the CDR3, the DNA is TGTGCCAGCAGTGCGGGGTTACGGGACACTGAAGCTTTCTTT. Protein sequence: CASSAGLRDTEAFF.